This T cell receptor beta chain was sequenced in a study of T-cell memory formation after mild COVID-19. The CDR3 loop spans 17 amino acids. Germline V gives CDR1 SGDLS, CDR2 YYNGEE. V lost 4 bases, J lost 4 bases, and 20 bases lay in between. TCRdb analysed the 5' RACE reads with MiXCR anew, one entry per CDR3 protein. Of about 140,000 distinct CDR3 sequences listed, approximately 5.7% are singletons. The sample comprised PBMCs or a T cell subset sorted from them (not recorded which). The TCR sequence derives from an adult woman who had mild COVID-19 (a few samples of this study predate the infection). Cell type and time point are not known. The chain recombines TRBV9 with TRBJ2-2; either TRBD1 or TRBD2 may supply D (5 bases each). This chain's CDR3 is CASSPLADTLGTGELFF. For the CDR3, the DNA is TGTGCCAGCAGCCCTCTCGCGGACACACTAGGCACCGGGGAGCTGTTTTTT.